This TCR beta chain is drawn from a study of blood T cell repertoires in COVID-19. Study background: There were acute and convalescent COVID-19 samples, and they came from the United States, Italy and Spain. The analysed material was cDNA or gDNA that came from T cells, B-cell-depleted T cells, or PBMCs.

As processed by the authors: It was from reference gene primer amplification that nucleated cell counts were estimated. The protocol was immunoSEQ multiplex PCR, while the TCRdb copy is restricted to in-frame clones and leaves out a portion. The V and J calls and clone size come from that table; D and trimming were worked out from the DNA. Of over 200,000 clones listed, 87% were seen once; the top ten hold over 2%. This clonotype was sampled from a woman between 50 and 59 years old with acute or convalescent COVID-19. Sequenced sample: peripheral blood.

The chain's CDR3 is CASSYSPVPTEAFF. CDR3 sequence (DNA): TGTGCCAGCAGTTACAGTCCCGTCCCCACTGAAGCTTTCTTT. The chain has TRBV28 and TRBJ1-1; no clear D gene. The CDR3 totals 14 residues. With 4 bases removed from V and 4 bases from J, the gap between germline ends came to 13 bases. Germline V gene data show CDR1 as MDHEN and CDR2 as SYDVKM. Looking up the rest from reference TRBV28 and TRBJ1-1 gives the full variable domain: DVKVTQSSRYLVKRTGEKVFLECVQDMDHENMFWYRQDPGLGLRLIYFSYDVKMKEKGDIPEGYSVSREKKERFSLILESASTNQTSMYLCASSYSPVPTEAFFGQGTRLTVV.